A single T cell receptor beta chain is shown here with its context. This entry belongs to a study of T cell clonotyping in hematopoietic cell transplantation. Assay used: immunoSEQ multiplex PCR; TCRdb lists only in-frame clones, some missing. The sample contains around 25,000 clones, roughly 84% of which appear only once. Unmatched junction bases numbered 12, after V lost 8 bases and J lost 10 bases. Germline CDR1 SGDLS, CDR2 YYNGEE. CDR3 length equals 14 residues. Time point indicated: recipient sample about 28 days before transplant, after cytoreduction. This sequence was found in a woman aged 55-75 years with acute myeloid leukemia. Some clones in this sample may be carry-over from other donors' samples. The chain joins TRBV9 to TRBJ2-1; TRBD1 agrees at 10 bases. Sequences were derived from peripheral blood mononuclear cells, sampled before stem cell transplant. CDR3 in DNA: TGTGCCAGTGACAGGGGGCCCGAAGGATGGGAGCAGTTCTTC. Its protein is CASDRGPEGWEQFF.